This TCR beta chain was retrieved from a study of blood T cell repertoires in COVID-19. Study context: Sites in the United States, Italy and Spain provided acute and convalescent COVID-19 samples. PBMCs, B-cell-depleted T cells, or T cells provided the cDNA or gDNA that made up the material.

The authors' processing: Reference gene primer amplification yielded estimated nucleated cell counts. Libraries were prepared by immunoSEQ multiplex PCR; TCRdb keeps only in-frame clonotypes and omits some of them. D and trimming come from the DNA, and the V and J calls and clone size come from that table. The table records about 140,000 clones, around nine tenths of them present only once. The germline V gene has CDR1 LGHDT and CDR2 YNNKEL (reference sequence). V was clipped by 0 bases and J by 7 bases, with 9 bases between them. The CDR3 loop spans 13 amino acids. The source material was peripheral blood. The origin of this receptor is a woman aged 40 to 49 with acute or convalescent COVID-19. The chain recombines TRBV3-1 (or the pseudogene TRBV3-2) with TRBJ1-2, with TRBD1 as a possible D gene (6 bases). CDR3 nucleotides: TGTGCCAGCAGCCAAGAGGGCAGGGGTGGCTACACCTTC. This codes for CASSQEGRGGYTF.